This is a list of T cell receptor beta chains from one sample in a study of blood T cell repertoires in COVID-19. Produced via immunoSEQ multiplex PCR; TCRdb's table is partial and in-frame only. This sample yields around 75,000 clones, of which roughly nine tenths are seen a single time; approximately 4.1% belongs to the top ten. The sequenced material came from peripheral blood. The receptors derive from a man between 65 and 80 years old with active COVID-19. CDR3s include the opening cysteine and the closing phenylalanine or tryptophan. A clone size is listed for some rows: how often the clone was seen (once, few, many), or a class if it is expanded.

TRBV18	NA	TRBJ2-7	CASSHPGDRGEQYF
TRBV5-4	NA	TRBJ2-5	CASRLGLADQETQYF
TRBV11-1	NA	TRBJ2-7	CASSLLRQGRYEQYF
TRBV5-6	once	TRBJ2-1	CASSLARSYNEQFF
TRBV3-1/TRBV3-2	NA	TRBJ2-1	CASSQGGSGGVGGEQFF
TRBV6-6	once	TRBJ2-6	CASSSGGTGANVLTF
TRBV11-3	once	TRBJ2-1	CASSSTGTSGRGGYNEQFF
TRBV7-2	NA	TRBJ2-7	CASSARLMPAEQYF
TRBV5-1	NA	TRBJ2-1	CASVPGTGGPYNEQFF
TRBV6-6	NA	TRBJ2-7	CASSPGQGSYEQYF
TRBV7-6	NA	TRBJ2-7	CASSPFTSGKGEQYF
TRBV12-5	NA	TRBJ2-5	CASGSLSQGPQETQYF
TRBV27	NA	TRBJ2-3	CASSLVVAGPADTQYF
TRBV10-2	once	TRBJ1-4	CASTGGQDNEKLFF
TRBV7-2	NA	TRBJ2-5	CASSPAASGRGGRAQYF
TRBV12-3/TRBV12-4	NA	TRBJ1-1	CASSPTVNTEAFF
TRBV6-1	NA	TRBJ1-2	CASSEHSFYGYTF
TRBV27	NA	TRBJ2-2	CASREDRAGELFF
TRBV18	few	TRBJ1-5	CASSQGGLSNQPQHF
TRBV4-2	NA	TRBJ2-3	CASSPPTSGSYTQYF